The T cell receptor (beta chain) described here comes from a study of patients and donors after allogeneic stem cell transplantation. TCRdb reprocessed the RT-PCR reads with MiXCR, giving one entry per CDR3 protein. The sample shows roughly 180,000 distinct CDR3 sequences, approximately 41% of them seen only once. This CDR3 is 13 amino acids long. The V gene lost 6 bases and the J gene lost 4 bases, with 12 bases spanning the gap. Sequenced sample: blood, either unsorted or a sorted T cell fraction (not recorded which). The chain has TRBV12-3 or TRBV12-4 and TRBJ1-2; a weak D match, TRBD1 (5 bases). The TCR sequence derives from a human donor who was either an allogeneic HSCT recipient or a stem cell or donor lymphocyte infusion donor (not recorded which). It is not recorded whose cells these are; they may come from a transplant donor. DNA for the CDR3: TGTGCCAGCAGCAGGGACTCCCCCTATGGCTACACCTTC. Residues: CASSRDSPYGYTF.